This T cell receptor beta chain was captured by sequencing in a study of beta chain features in type 1 diabetes. Study outcomes and limitations: In every one of the four CD4+ subsets, TCRB CDR3s were moderately but significantly shorter in Type 1 diabetes patients.

Expressed TCRB transcripts were sequenced, since all the RNA that had been isolated was reverse transcribed. This table comes from immunoSEQ multiplex PCR, and its TCRdb copy is limited to in-frame clones, with some not included. Among 200,000 to 250,000 clones listed, 25% to 30% were seen once. The J segment lost 7 bases and the V segment lost 6 bases, leaving 6 bases of the junction unmatched. The CDR3 runs 13 residues. Germline CDR1 and CDR2: SNHLY and FYNNEI. Regarding this clone: Its specificity is not known. This sample includes further DNA sequences coding for the same CDR3.

The TCR comes from a man younger than 40 in good health. The rearrangement uses TRBV2 and TRBJ2-1; the match to TRBD1 covers 7 bases. The specimen was central memory CD4+ T cells from blood. This CDR3 reads CASRDRDRNEQFF. CDR3 nucleotide sequence: TGTGCCAGCAGAGACAGGGATAGGAATGAGCAGTTCTTC. Complete variable domain (other parts from reference TRBV2 and TRBJ2-1): EPEVTQTPSHQVTQMGQEVILRCVPISNHLYFYWYRQILGQKVEFLVSFYNNEISEKSEIFDDQFSVERPDGSNFTLKIRSTKLEDSAMYFCASRDRDRNEQFFGPGTRLTVL.